One sample yielded the 10 T cell receptor beta chains listed below, sequenced in a study of blood T cell repertoires in COVID-19. Sequenced by immunoSEQ multiplex PCR; TCRdb stores in-frame clones only, minus some. The profile covers over 200,000 clones, with 84% appearing a single time and 15% to 20% taken by the ten largest. Material for sequencing was peripheral blood. These receptors were taken from a woman over 75 with active or convalescent COVID-19.

This chain connects TRBV5-1 to TRBJ1-3; 7 positions agree with TRBD1. Germline CDR1 is SGHRS and CDR2 is YFSETQ. J gave up 0 bases and V 4 bases, and 4 bases lay outside the gene matches. This CDR3 has 15 residues. In DNA form, the CDR3 reads TGCGCCAGCAGCCGGGACAGAAGCTCTGGAAACACCATATATTTT. Amino acid sequence: CASSRDRSSGNTIYF.

In its sample, this clone was seen a few times. The V and J genes are TRBV5-1 and TRBJ1-1; maybe TRBD1 (6 bases). V shed 1 base and J shed 3 bases, with 13 bases lying between them. From germline, CDR1 is SGHRS and CDR2 YFSETQ. This CDR3 comprises 15 residues. The CDR3 here is CASSLRGAADTEAFF. The CDR3 bases are TGCGCCAGCAGCTTGCGGGGGGCTGCGGACACTGAAGCTTTCTTT.

CDR3 sequence: CAWSGLGLAGVGDTQYF. CDR3 nucleotides: TGTGCCTGGAGTGGGTTGGGACTAGCGGGAGTAGGTGATACGCAGTATTTT. The rearrangement joins TRBV30 to TRBJ2-3, with 14 positions matching TRBD2. Germline CDR1 is GTSNPN and CDR2 is SVGIG (reference sequence). After removal of 1 base from V and 6 bases from J, the junction contained 9 bases not matched to a gene. The CDR3 totals 17 residues.

In this sample, this clone turned up a few times. The J gene is TRBJ1-6, the V gene TRBV19; 8 nucleotides align to TRBD1. The CDR3 sequence is 16 residues long. CDR1 is LNHDA and CDR2 is SQIVND in the germline V gene (reference sequence). The V and J ends lost 6 bases and 4 bases, in that order; junction bases with no gene match: 8. The CDR3 DNA reads TGTGCCAGTAGCCTCGGGACAGGAAGATATAATTCACCCCTCCACTTT. Amino acids: CASSLGTGRYNSPLHF.

The rearrangement uses TRBV7-2 and TRBJ1-3, with D possibly being TRBD1 (6 bases). The germline gives CDR1 SGHTA, CDR2 FQGNSA. Trimming took off 3 bases at V and 3 bases at J, with 15 bases between the two ends. This CDR3 contains 16 residues. The CDR3 region is CASSLRGSNSGNTIYF. CDR3 coding DNA: TGTGCCAGCAGCTTGAGGGGGTCTAATAGTGGAAACACCATATATTTT.

This sequence joins TRBV29-1 and TRBJ2-7; 9 positions match TRBD1. The CDR3 is 13 amino acids. Germline CDR1 SQVTM, CDR2 ANQGSEA. The junction had 4 bases not matched to a gene; V was cut back by 4 bases and J by 3 bases. CDR3 protein: CSVGVDRGYEQYF. Written as DNA, the CDR3 is TGCAGCGTTGGGGTGGACAGGGGCTACGAGCAGTACTTC.

V gene TRBV28 combines with J gene TRBJ1-2; tentative D call: TRBD1 (6 bases). V lost 6 bases to trimming and J lost 5 bases, with 16 bases between them. This CDR3 spans 14 amino acids. CDR1 MDHEN and CDR2 SYDVKM come from the germline V gene. CDR3 nucleotide sequence: TGTGCCAGCAGGCCAGGTGGGGACATGTATGGCTACACCTTC. Its translation is CASRPGGDMYGYTF.

The V call is TRBV4-1, the J call TRBJ2-3; 8 bases match TRBD2. CDR3 length equals 14 residues. With 4 bases clipped from V and 6 bases from J, the junction kept 6 bases outside the gene matches. Germline V gene sequence: CDR1 MGHRA, CDR2 YSYEKL. The DNA of the CDR3 is TGCGCCAGCAGCCTGGGACTAGATCTCGATACGCAGTATTTT. Amino acid sequence: CASSLGLDLDTQYF.

The J gene is TRBJ1-2, the V gene TRBV28; no firm D call. This CDR3 region has 12 residues. The V and J ends lost 3 bases and 6 bases respectively, with 8 bases between them. CDR1 is MDHEN and CDR2 is SYDVKM in the germline V gene. CDR3 nucleotide sequence: TGTGCCAGCAGTTTTCGGAGGGATGGCTACACCTTC. This translates into CASSFRRDGYTF.

V and J are TRBV5-1 and TRBJ2-5, with D perhaps TRBD1 (6 bases). Germline V lookup: CDR1 SGHRS, CDR2 YFSETQ. V was clipped by 4 bases and J by 5 bases, with 15 bases between them. The CDR3 consists of 14 residues. The CDR3 reads CASSPGGQRETQYF. CDR3 nucleotide sequence: TGCGCCAGCAGCCCAGGAGGACAGAGGGAGACCCAGTACTTC.